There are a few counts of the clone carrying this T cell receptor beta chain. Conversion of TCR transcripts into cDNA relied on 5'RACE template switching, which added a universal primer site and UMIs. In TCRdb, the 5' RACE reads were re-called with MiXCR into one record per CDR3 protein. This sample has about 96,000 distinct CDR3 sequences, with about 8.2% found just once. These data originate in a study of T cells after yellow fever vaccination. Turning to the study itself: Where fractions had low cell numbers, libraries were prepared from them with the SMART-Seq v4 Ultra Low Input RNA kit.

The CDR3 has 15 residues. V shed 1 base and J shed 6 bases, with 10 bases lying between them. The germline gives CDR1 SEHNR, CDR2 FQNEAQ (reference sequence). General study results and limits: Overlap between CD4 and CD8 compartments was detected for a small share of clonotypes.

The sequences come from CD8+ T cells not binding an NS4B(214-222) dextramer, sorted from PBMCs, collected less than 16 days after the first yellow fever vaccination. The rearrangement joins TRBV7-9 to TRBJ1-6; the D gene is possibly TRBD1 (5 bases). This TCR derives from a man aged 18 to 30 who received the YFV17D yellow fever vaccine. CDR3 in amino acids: CASSLVGGGNSPLHF. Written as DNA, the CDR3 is TGTGCCAGCAGCTTAGTCGGGGGAGGTAATTCACCCCTCCACTTT.